This is a list of T cell receptor beta chains from one sample in a study of blood T cell repertoires in COVID-19. Only in-frame clones appear in the TCRdb table, and some are missing; sequencing was by immunoSEQ multiplex PCR. The profile covers about 350,000 clones, with more than 85% appearing a single time and roughly 1% taken by the ten largest. Material: PBMCs or T cells enriched from blood (not recorded which). The origin of the receptors is a young woman who had recovered from COVID-19. CDR3s include the opening cysteine and the closing phenylalanine or tryptophan. The order of the fields is V gene, clone size, D gene, J gene, CDR3 protein, CDR3 DNA. A D gene is named only where the DNA matches it firmly. Clone size is shown for a subset of rows, as once, few, many or a class of expanded clone.

TRBV5-4	.	TRBD1	TRBJ1-2	CASSPPRRTGEPYGYTF	TGTGCCAGCAGCCCTCCTCGGCGGACAGGCGAACCCTATGGCTACACCTTC
TRBV5-1	.	TRBD2	TRBJ2-3	CASSLGVAGDTDTQYF	TGCGCCAGCAGCTTGGGGGTAGCGGGAGACACAGATACGCAGTATTTT
TRBV7-9	.	.	TRBJ2-7	CASSPGAYEQYF	TGTGCCAGCTCCCCCGGAGCCTACGAGCAGTACTTC
TRBV7-2	.	TRBD1	TRBJ1-2	CASSLVGTGDYGYTF	TGTGCCAGCAGCTTAGTTGGCACAGGGGACTATGGCTACACCTTC
TRBV3-1/TRBV3-2	.	TRBD1	TRBJ2-1	CASNGPGTGANEQFF	TGTGCCAGCAACGGACCCGGGACAGGGGCTAATGAGCAGTTCTTC
TRBV5-1	.	.	TRBJ1-6	CASSFGTSNAPLHF	TGCGCCAGCAGCTTCGGGACATCGAATGCACCCCTCCACTTT
TRBV5-1	.	.	TRBJ2-2	CASSSAIGPGGELFF	TGCGCCAGCAGCTCGGCGATTGGTCCGGGCGGGGAGCTGTTTTTT
TRBV28	.	.	TRBJ2-7	CASSLSRASSYEQYF	TGTGCCAGCAGTTTATCCAGGGCAAGCTCCTACGAGCAGTACTTC
TRBV3-1/TRBV3-2	.	TRBD1	TRBJ2-2	CASSQTGIGTGELFF	TGTGCCAGCAGCCAGACAGGGATCGGCACCGGGGAGCTGTTTTTT
TRBV27	.	.	TRBJ1-2	CASSFSNGYGYTF	TGTGCCAGCAGTTTTAGCAACGGTTATGGCTACACCTTC
TRBV11-1	.	.	TRBJ1-2	CASSSTPGSGYTF	TGTGCCAGCAGCTCAACACCGGGATCTGGCTACACCTTC
TRBV4-1	.	.	TRBJ2-7	CASSQGDFSYEQYF	TGCGCCAGCAGCCAAGGGGACTTCTCCTACGAGCAGTACTTC
TRBV5-5	.	TRBD1	TRBJ1-6	CASSFLDRPNSPLHF	TGTGCCAGCAGCTTCCTGGACAGGCCGAATTCACCCCTCCACTTT
TRBV12-3/TRBV12-4	.	.	TRBJ1-2	CASSSPGMGYTF	TGTGCCAGCAGTTCCCCAGGGATGGGCTACACCTTC
TRBV11-1	.	.	TRBJ1-1	CASSLAGFPGTEAFF	TGTGCCAGCAGCTTAGCCGGCTTCCCGGGGACTGAAGCTTTCTTT
TRBV6-1	.	.	TRBJ2-7	CASSESPGGSYEQYF	TGTGCCAGCAGTGAGTCCCCAGGGGGGTCCTACGAGCAGTACTTC
TRBV28	.	TRBD1	TRBJ1-5	CASSPAGTGDYSNQPQHF	TGTGCCAGCAGTCCCGCCGGGACAGGGGACTATAGCAATCAGCCCCAGCATTTT
TRBV19	.	.	TRBJ2-1	CASSIGDTHEQFF	TGTGCCAGTAGTATAGGGGACACCCATGAGCAGTTCTTC
TRBV6-5	.	TRBD1	TRBJ2-7	CASRKTGTVSLSQYF	TGTGCCAGCAGGAAGACCGGGACAGTCTCCTTGAGTCAGTACTTC
TRBV13	.	TRBD1	TRBJ1-2	CASSFGTGLNYGYTF	TGTGCCAGCAGCTTCGGGACAGGCCTTAACTATGGCTACACCTTC
TRBV29-1	.	TRBD1	TRBJ1-4	CSVRPGTGTATNEKLFF	TGCAGCGTTAGGCCTGGGACAGGGACGGCAACTAATGAAAAACTGTTTTTT
TRBV5-4	.	TRBD2	TRBJ2-1	CASSRLGLEAYNEQFF	TGTGCCAGCAGCCGCCTAGGACTAGAAGCTTACAATGAGCAGTTCTTC
TRBV28	.	TRBD1	TRBJ1-2	CASSFRGPGGYTF	TGTGCCAGCAGTTTCAGGGGGCCAGGTGGCTACACCTTC
TRBV5-1	few	.	TRBJ2-2	CASSLTGNTGELFF	TGCGCCAGCAGCCTTACAGGAAACACCGGGGAGCTGTTTTTT
TRBV29-1	.	TRBD1	TRBJ1-1	CSVTPFGTRGRGLPSNTEAFF	TGCAGCGTGACCCCCTTTGGAACAAGGGGGCGAGGCCTACCTAGCAACACTGAAGCTTTCTTT
TRBV28	.	.	TRBJ2-2	CASSLGGRDTGELFF	TGTGCCAGCAGTTTGGGGGGGCGTGACACCGGGGAGCTGTTTTTT
TRBV5-1	.	TRBD2	TRBJ2-3	CASSPRLAGGTDTQYF	TGCGCCAGCAGCCCCCGGCTAGCGGGGGGCACAGATACGCAGTATTTT
TRBV3-1/TRBV3-2	many	.	TRBJ2-5	CASSQEPQGETQYF	TGTGCCAGCAGCCAAGAACCGCAGGGGGAGACCCAGTACTTC
TRBV6-1	.	TRBD1	TRBJ1-1	CASSDDRGRTEAFF	TGTGCCAGCAGTGATGACAGGGGGCGGACTGAAGCTTTCTTT
TRBV6-2/TRBV6-3	few	TRBD1	TRBJ2-3	CASSYGTASDTQYF	TGTGCCAGCAGTTACGGGACAGCTAGCGATACGCAGTATTTT